These 25 T cell receptor beta chains came from one sample sequenced in a study of a mutant IDH1 vaccine in newly diagnosed glioma. TCRdb's table, derived via immunoSEQ multiplex PCR, lists solely in-frame clones and lacks some. The data hold around 57,000 clones, with about 88% observed a single time. Noted time point: week 11, during vaccination. The study gave 300 ug of mutant IDH1 20-mer peptide per vaccine dose, with topical imiquimod. For these TCRs, the target antigens are not known. The material was PBMCs, obtained from a glioma patient whose treatment included an IDH1 peptide vaccine. Receptors originate from a man aged 40-49 years with glioma.

V and J are TRBV5-5 and TRBJ1-2; a weak D match, TRBD1 (5 bases). V lost 0 bases, J lost 3 bases, and 12 bases lay in between. The germline V gene encodes CDR1 SGHKS and CDR2 YYEKEE (reference sequence). The CDR3 is 15 residues long. The CDR3 is CASSLEAGRHYGYTF. The CDR3 DNA reads TGTGCCAGCAGCTTGGAGGCAGGGAGGCACTATGGCTACACCTTC.

The rearrangement uses TRBV6-1 and TRBJ2-5; 9 bases match TRBD2. The V gene end was trimmed by 1 base and the J gene end by 5 bases; junction bases not matched to a gene: 14. Germline assignment: CDR1 MNHNS and CDR2 SASEGT. The CDR3 spans 18 residues. The CDR3 sequence: CASSEDSPLAGRGETQYF. As DNA, the CDR3 is TGTGCCAGCAGTGAAGACTCCCCCCTAGCGGGGCGGGGGGAGACCCAGTACTTC.

The V and J genes are TRBV18 and TRBJ2-1, with 9 bases lining up with TRBD2. CDR1 and CDR2 (germline): KGHSH, LQKENI. The CDR3 loop spans 16 amino acids. The J segment lost 5 bases and the V segment lost 0 bases, leaving 5 bases of the junction unmatched. The CDR3 sequence is CASSPPGTSRNNEQFF. The CDR3 DNA reads TGTGCCAGCTCACCACCGGGGACTAGCAGGAACAATGAGCAGTTCTTC.

The rearrangement joins TRBV28 to TRBJ2-6; possibly TRBD1 or TRBD2 for D (5 bases each). CDR3 size: 21 residues. Trimming removed 6 bases at V and 0 bases at J, with 27 bases between. Germline lookup yields CDR1 MDHEN and CDR2 SYDVKM. CDR3 sequence (DNA): TGTGCCAGCAGAACACCAGCCGGGACGGGATATTCAAGCTCTGGGGCCAACGTCCTGACTTTC. This sequence encodes CASRTPAGTGYSSSGANVLTF.

V is TRBV5-5 and J is TRBJ2-1; D possibly corresponds to TRBD2 (5 bases). CDR1 is SGHKS, CDR2 YYEKEE, per germline (reference sequence). V was clipped by 0 bases and J by 0 bases, with 10 bases between them. The CDR3 covers 16 residues. CDR3 sequence (DNA): TGTGCCAGCAGCTTGGCCGTGGGGAGCTCCTACAATGAGCAGTTCTTC. This sequence encodes CASSLAVGSSYNEQFF. Supplemented by reference TRBV5-5 and TRBJ2-1, the full variable domain reads DAGVTQSPTHLIKTRGQQVTLRCSPISGHKSVSWYQQVLGQGPQFIFQYYEKEERGRGNFPDRFSARQFPNYSSELNVNALLLGDSALYLCASSLAVGSSYNEQFFGPGTRLTVL.

This chain links TRBV9 with TRBJ1-1; D gene uncertain. Trimming took 1 base from V and 4 from J, leaving 8 bases between them. Germline loops: CDR1 SGDLS, CDR2 YYNGEE. The CDR3 has 13 residues. CDR3 residues: CASSVTVSTEAFF. Here the CDR3 DNA reads TGTGCCAGCAGCGTAACCGTTTCCACTGAAGCTTTCTTT.

The chain combines TRBV28 with TRBJ1-2; 8 positions match TRBD1. The length of the CDR3 is 15 residues. V trimming: 6 bases; J trimming: 6 bases; junction bases outside the gene matches: 12. Germline V gene lookup returns CDR1 MDHEN and CDR2 SYDVKM. CDR3 DNA: TGTGCCAGCAGCCTACGCGGCAGGGGGCGCCATGGCTACACCTTC. Translated: CASSLRGRGRHGYTF.

The genes are TRBV27 and TRBJ1-5; the match to TRBD1 covers 7 bases. Looked up from germline, CDR1 is MNHEY and CDR2 is SMNVEV (reference sequence). The junction had 6 bases not matched to a gene; V was cut back by 3 bases and J by 4 bases. This CDR3 comprises 15 residues. Here the CDR3 reads CASSFQGVGNQPQHF. CDR3 nucleotide sequence: TGTGCCAGCAGTTTCCAGGGGGTGGGAAATCAGCCCCAGCATTTT.

The chain employs TRBV7-6 and TRBJ1-6, with D possibly TRBD1 on 6 matching bases. From germline, CDR1 is SGHVS and CDR2 FNYEAQ. V was clipped by 4 bases and J by 6 bases, with 19 bases between them. CDR3 length: 17 residues. CDR3 in amino acids: CASSSRPSGDFNSPLHF. CDR3 sequence (DNA): TGTGCCAGCAGCTCGCGCCCTTCAGGGGATTTTAATTCACCCCTCCACTTT.

The V and J genes are TRBV5-1 and TRBJ1-1; TRBD1 agrees at 8 bases. The CDR3 runs 14 residues. CDR1 is SGHRS and CDR2 is YFSETQ in the germline V gene. J lost 0 bases, V lost 5 bases, and 3 bases had no gene match. CDR3 in amino acids: CASRSGGMNTEAFF. The CDR3 DNA follows: TGCGCCAGCAGATCAGGGGGCATGAACACTGAAGCTTTCTTT.

The gene calls are TRBV6-5 and TRBJ2-5; D is undetermined. The end of the DNA is better explained by TRBJ2-7, so the J call may be wrong. Per germline, CDR1 MNHEY and CDR2 SVGAGI. The CDR3 covers 15 residues. CDR3: CASSPTYGVAYEQYF. The CDR3 nucleotides are TGTGCCAGCAGTCCCACCTATGGAGTTGCCTACGAGCAGTACTTC.

The chain is built from TRBV6-6 and TRBJ1-1, with 7 bases aligning to TRBD1. The CDR3 is made up of 14 amino acids. Germline V CDR1 and CDR2: MNHNY, SVGAGI (reference sequence). V lost 6 bases to trimming and J lost 6 bases; unmatched junction nucleotides: 10. The CDR3 here is CASSPYEGAAEAFF. In DNA form, the CDR3 reads TGTGCCAGCAGCCCCTACGAGGGGGCCGCTGAAGCTTTCTTT.

The J gene is TRBJ2-1, the V gene TRBV30, with TRBD1 identical over 8 bases. This CDR3 has 14 amino acids. V lost 5 bases, J lost 2 bases, and 5 bases stayed unmatched. Germline CDR1 GTSNPN, CDR2 SVGIG (reference sequence). The CDR3 protein is CAWEQGGPYNEQFF. CDR3 bases: TGTGCCTGGGAACAGGGGGGTCCCTACAATGAGCAGTTCTTC.

This clone was seen a few times. The chain combines TRBV28 with TRBJ1-1; 8 bases match TRBD1. V lost 3 bases and J lost 2; bases outside the gene matches: 11. This CDR3 region has 17 residues. Per the germline V gene, CDR1 is MDHEN and CDR2 is SYDVKM. The CDR3 region is CASSFGFQGALNTEAFF. DNA for the CDR3: TGTGCCAGCAGTTTCGGGTTTCAGGGGGCCCTTAACACTGAAGCTTTCTTT.

The genes are TRBV25-1 and TRBJ2-2; either TRBD1 or TRBD2 may fit D (5 bases each). The germline V gene has CDR1 MGHDK and CDR2 SYGVNS. V was pared by 5 bases and J by 4 bases, with 23 bases between. The CDR3 has 18 amino acids. The CDR3 sequence: CASSSSGPIALATGELFF. The CDR3 region has the DNA TGTGCCAGCAGTTCGTCGGGACCAATTGCCTTAGCCACCGGGGAGCTGTTTTTT.

By share of the sample, this clone is medium-sized. V is TRBV28 and J is TRBJ1-5; 9 nucleotides match TRBD1. CDR3 length: 16 amino acids. In germline, CDR1 is MDHEN, CDR2 SYDVKM. V lost 6 bases, J lost 7 bases, and 13 bases stayed unmatched. In DNA form, the CDR3 reads TGTGCCAGCAGCTCTCCCGGGACAGGGAAGTTCCAGCCCCAGCATTTT. Translated: CASSSPGTGKFQPQHF.

The chain carries TRBV10-3 and TRBJ1-2, with TRBD1 matching over 11 bases. This CDR3 contains 16 residues. V trimming: 4 bases; J trimming: 3 bases; junction bases outside the gene matches: 7. The V gene's germline CDR1 is ENHRY and CDR2 SYGVKD. CDR3 DNA: TGTGCCATCAGTGGGACAGGGGGCGCGGCGGACTATGGCTACACCTTC. This encodes CAISGTGGAADYGYTF.

V gene TRBV11-2 combines with J gene TRBJ1-5, with TRBD1 matching over 9 bases. Germline trimming cut 5 bases from V and 6 bases from J; bases unmatched to any gene: 5. This CDR3 spans 14 amino acids. The V gene's germline CDR1 is SGHAT and CDR2 FQNNGV. The CDR3 sequence is CASSPDRGTQPQHF. Here the CDR3 DNA reads TGTGCCAGCAGCCCGGACAGGGGCACTCAGCCCCAGCATTTT.

The chain employs TRBV30 and TRBJ1-1, with a weak D call TRBD1 (6 bases). CDR3 length: 11 amino acids. V lost 5 bases and J 6 bases, leaving 10 bases between the germline ends. The germline V gene has CDR1 GTSNPN and CDR2 SVGIG (reference sequence). CDR3 in amino acids: CAWGEGAEAFF. CDR3 DNA: TGTGCCTGGGGGGAGGGGGCTGAAGCTTTCTTT.

The gene calls are TRBV11-3 and TRBJ2-1; D possibly matches TRBD1 or TRBD2 (5 bases each). Deletions cut 5 bases from V and 4 bases from J, with 12 bases between. Germline-derived CDR1 and CDR2 are SGHNT and YENEEA. The CDR3 is made up of 14 amino acids. Written as DNA, the CDR3 is TGTGCCAGCAGCGGGGGAGAAGGGTACAATGAGCAGTTCTTC. This sequence encodes CASSGGEGYNEQFF.

V is TRBV7-6 and J is TRBJ2-3, with a tentative D call TRBD2 (6 bases). Germline lookup yields CDR1 SGHVS and CDR2 FNYEAQ. CDR3 length: 20 residues. V lost 5 bases and J 1 base, leaving 28 bases between the germline ends. Here the CDR3 reads CASSLQRAPPRGFGTDTQYF. The CDR3 nucleotides are TGTGCCAGCAGCCTCCAGCGGGCGCCCCCGAGGGGTTTTGGCACAGATACGCAGTATTTT.

This chain links TRBV9 with TRBJ2-3; 10 nucleotides agree with TRBD2. Germline-derived CDR1 and CDR2 are SGDLS and YYNGEE. V trimming: 1 base; J trimming: 1 base; junction bases outside the gene matches: 9. This CDR3 contains 18 residues. In DNA, the CDR3 is TGTGCCAGCAGCGTAAGGGGGTTAGCGGGGGGTGGCACAGATACGCAGTATTTT. Encoded protein: CASSVRGLAGGGTDTQYF. Full variable domain (missing parts from reference TRBV9 and TRBJ2-3): DSGVTQTPKHLITATGQRVTLRCSPRSGDLSVYWYQQSLDQGLQFLIQYYNGEERAKGNILERFSAQQFPDLHSELNLSSLELGDSALYFCASSVRGLAGGGTDTQYFGPGTRLTVL.

This clone was observed a few times. V usage is TRBV19 and J usage is TRBJ2-1; the match to TRBD2 covers 9 bases. After removal of 5 bases from V and 8 bases from J, the junction contained 10 bases not matched to a gene. The germline V gene encodes CDR1 LNHDA and CDR2 SQIVND (reference sequence). This CDR3 contains 15 residues. CDR3 bases: TGTGCCAGTAGTGACACGCGGGGGGGCATGTATGAGCAGTTCTTC. Translating it yields CASSDTRGGMYEQFF.

CDR3 coding DNA: TGTGCCAGCAGCGTAGCGGGTCAATCCAATCAGCCCCAGCATTTT. Translation: CASSVAGQSNQPQHF. This chain links TRBV9 with TRBJ1-5, with D hard to call. CDR3 length: 15 residues. Germline CDR1 and CDR2: SGDLS and YYNGEE. V dropped 0 bases and J dropped 3 bases, with 10 bases sitting between them.

The V gene is TRBV11-2, the J gene TRBJ1-1; D is possibly TRBD1 (5 bases). Germline CDR1 reads SGHAT; CDR2 reads FQNNGV. Trimming took off 5 bases at V and 1 base at J, with 8 bases between the two ends. This CDR3 region has 13 residues. CDR3 protein: CASSAGRNTEAFF. The DNA for the CDR3 is TGTGCCAGCAGCGCGGGGCGGAACACTGAAGCTTTCTTT. Drawing the rest from reference TRBV11-2 and TRBJ1-1, the complete variable domain is EAGVAQSPRYKIIEKRQSVAFWCNPISGHATLYWYQQILGQGPKLLIQFQNNGVVDDSQLPKDRFSAERLKGVDSTLKIQPAKLEDSAVYLCASSAGRNTEAFFGQGTRLTVV.